Detailed here is one TCR beta chain. Its antigen is unknown. Some clones are missing from TCRdb's copy, which holds only in-frame ones; the method was immunoSEQ multiplex PCR. The sample has 70,000 or so clones; more than 70% are singletons. This CDR3 is built from 14 residues. V trimming: 5 bases; J trimming: 10 bases; junction bases outside the gene matches: 10. Per the germline V gene, CDR1 is SEHNR and CDR2 is FQNEAQ (reference sequence). The time point: baseline, week 1 (first vaccination visit). The sample's treatment: pre-vaccination baseline after standard-of-care therapy. This specimen comes from a study of a mutant IDH1 vaccine in newly diagnosed glioma. Background on the study: Treated individuals were roughly 62% male and roughly 40% female, averaging about 40 years of age. Most had both radiotherapy and temozolomide beforehand; others had only one.

Study results and caveats: Pseudoprogression appeared unlinked to shifts in leading peripheral T cell clonotypes. Immune responses induced by the vaccine were seen in around 93% of patients, spanning multiple MHC alleles.

The chain carries TRBV7-9 and TRBJ2-1, with TRBD2 matching 8 bases. The sequencing here drew on peripheral blood mononuclear cells (PBMCs), taken from a glioma patient treated with radiotherapy, temozolomide or both. The receptor comes from a woman under 30 with glioma. Some clones in this sample may be carry-over from other donors' samples. CDR3 loop: CASSPPLAGPEQFF. The CDR3 DNA sequence: TGTGCCAGCAGCCCGCCCCTAGCGGGCCCGGAGCAGTTCTTC.